This T cell receptor (beta chain) originates from a study of CD8 T cells in Susac syndrome. Random hexamers primed reverse transcription of about 0.5 to 1 ug RNA. TCRdb re-called the immunoSEQ multiplex PCR reads with MiXCR, one entry per CDR3 protein. The sample gives fewer than 200,000 distinct CDR3 sequences, approximately 96% of which show up once; around 0.15% is in the top ten. CDR1 is SGHTA and CDR2 is FQGNSA in the germline V gene. V lost 5 bases and J 8 bases, leaving 12 bases between the germline ends. This CDR3 spans 13 amino acids. TEMRA cells were FACS-enriched, while CD8+ and CD4+ T cells were negatively isolated.

Sequenced sample: CD8+ T cells from PBMCs. The rearrangement links TRBV7-2 to TRBJ1-4; D remains unclear. The receptor's source is a human donor with multiple sclerosis. CDR3 sequence reads: CASSHERGEKLFF. CDR3 DNA: TGTGCCAGCAGCCACGAGCGCGGGGAAAAACTGTTTTTT. Full variable domain (outside the CDR3, taken from reference TRBV7-2 and TRBJ1-4): GAGVSQSPSNKVTEKGKDVELRCDPISGHTALYWYRQSLGQGLEFLIYFQGNSAPDKSGLPSDRFSAERTGGSVSTLTIQRTQQEDSAVYLCASSHERGEKLFFGSGTQLSVL.